The following is a T cell receptor (beta chain) sequence with its context. It has no known antigen specificity. Base quality data are lacking; no much larger clone is found one base away. The sample is drawn from a study of T-cell reconstitution after alpha-beta-depleted transplantation in children (dated by TCRdb to 2015 to 2016). About the study as a whole: T-cell immune reconstitution after TCRalphabeta/CD19-depleted allogeneic hematopoietic cell transplantation in children was quantitatively tracked in the study by means of TCR repertoire profiling.

Library preparation was by PCR. This sample was sequenced with an Illumina HiSeq 2500. TCR library preparation used molecular barcoding, with unique molecular identifiers applied to normalize quantification of the TCRbeta repertoire. TCRdb ran its own pipeline on the public reads, namely fastp trimming at Q25 and MiXCR clone calling, and kept in-frame beta chains. CDR3 protein sequences are deduplicated, and each keeps its most common genes and DNA. Here the sample has more than 550,000 distinct CDR3 sequences; over 9.5% occur a single time. Roughly 4% of the sample lies in the top ten. Trimming accounts for 0 bases at V and 0 bases at J, while the number of junction bases matched to no gene is 7. The CDR1 and CDR2 encoded by the germline V gene are MNHEY and SVGAGI. From the cysteine through the phenylalanine, the CDR3 covers 19 amino acids. The sequence is cut down to CDR3 DNA, 57 bases in frame from base 1.

This chain is built from TRBV6-5 and TRBJ2-3; 12 of the junction bases match TRBD2. The material was PBMCs from the stem cell graft donor, obtained from the stem cell graft. This clonotype originated in a human donor who donated a stem cell graft to a child with acute myeloid leukemia. The nucleotide sequence reads TGTGCCAGCAGTTACTCGACTAGCGGGAGAGAAACTAGCACAGATACGCAGTATTTT. Its protein product is CASSYSTSGRETSTDTQYF.